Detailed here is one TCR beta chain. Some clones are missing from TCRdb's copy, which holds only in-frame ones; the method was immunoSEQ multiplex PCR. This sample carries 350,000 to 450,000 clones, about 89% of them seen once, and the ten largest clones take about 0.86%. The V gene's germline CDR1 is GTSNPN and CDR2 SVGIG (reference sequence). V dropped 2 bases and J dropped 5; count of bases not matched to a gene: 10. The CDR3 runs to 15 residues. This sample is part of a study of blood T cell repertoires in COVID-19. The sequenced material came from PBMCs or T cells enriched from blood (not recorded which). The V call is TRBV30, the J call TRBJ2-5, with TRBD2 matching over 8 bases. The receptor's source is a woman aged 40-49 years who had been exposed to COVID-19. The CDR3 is CAWSFPTGGWETQYF. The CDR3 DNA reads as TGTGCCTGGAGTTTCCCAACGGGAGGGTGGGAGACCCAGTACTTC.